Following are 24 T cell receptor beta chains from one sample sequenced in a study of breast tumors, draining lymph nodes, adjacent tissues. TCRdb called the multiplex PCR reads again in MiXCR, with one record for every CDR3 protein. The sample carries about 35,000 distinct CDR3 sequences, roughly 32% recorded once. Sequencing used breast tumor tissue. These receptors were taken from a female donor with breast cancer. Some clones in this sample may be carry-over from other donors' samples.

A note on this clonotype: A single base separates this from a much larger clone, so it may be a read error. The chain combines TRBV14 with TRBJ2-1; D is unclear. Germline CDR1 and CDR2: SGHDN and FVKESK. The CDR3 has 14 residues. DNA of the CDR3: TGTGCCAGCAGCCAAGGTAGTCTCGTCGGTGAGCAGCTCTTC. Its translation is CASSQGSLVGEQLF.

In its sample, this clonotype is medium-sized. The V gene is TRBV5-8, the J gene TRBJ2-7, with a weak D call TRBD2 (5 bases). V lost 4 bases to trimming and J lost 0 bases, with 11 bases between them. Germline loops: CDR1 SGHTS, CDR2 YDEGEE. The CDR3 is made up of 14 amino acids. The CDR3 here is CASSEDSSSYEQYF. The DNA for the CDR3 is TGTGCCAGCAGCGAGGACTCGAGCTCCTACGAGCAGTACTTC.

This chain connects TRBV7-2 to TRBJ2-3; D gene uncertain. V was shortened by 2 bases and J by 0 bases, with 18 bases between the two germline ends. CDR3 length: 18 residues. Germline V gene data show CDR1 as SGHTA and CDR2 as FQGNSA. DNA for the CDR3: TGTGCCAGCAGCTTAAGGCCGGCAAGGATCTATAGCACAGATACGCAGTATTTT. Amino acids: CASSLRPARIYSTDTQYF.

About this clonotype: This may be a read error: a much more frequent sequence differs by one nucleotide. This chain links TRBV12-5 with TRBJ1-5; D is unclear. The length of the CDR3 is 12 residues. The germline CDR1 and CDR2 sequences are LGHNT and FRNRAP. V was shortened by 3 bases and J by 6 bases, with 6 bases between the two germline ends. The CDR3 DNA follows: TGTGCTAGTGGTTTTGGCGGTCAGCCCCAGCATTTT. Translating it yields CASGFGGQPQHF.

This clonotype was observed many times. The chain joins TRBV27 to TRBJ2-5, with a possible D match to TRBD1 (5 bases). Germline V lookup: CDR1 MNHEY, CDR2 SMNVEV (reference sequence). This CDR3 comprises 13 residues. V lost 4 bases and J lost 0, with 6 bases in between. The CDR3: CASSSGYQETQYF. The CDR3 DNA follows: TGTGCCAGCAGTTCAGGGTACCAAGAGACCCAGTACTTC.

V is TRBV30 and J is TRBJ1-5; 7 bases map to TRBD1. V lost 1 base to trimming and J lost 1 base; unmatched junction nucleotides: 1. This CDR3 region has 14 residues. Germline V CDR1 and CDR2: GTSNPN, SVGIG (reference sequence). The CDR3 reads CAWSDRGSNQPQHF. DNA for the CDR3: TGTGCCTGGAGTGACAGGGGAAGCAATCAGCCCCAGCATTTT.

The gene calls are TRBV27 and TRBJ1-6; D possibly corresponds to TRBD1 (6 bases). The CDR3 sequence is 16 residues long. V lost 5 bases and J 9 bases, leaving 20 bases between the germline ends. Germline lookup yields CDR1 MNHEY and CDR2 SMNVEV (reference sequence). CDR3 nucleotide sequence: TGTGCCAGCAGTAAAGGACAGCACACCCTAGGTTCACCCCTCCACTTT. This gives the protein CASSKGQHTLGSPLHF.

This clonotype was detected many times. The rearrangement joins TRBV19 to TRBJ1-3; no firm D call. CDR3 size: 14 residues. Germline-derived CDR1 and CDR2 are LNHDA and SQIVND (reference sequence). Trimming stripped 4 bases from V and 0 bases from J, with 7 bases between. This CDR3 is CASSKWSSGNTIYF. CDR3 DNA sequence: TGTGCCAGTAGTAAGTGGTCCTCTGGAAACACCATATATTTT.

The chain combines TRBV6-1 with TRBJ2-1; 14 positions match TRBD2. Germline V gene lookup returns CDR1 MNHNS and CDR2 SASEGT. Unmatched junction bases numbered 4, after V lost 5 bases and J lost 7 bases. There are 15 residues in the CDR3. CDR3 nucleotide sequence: TGTGCCAGCAGTCGTGGGACTAGCGGGAGTAATGAGCAGTTCTTC. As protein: CASSRGTSGSNEQFF.

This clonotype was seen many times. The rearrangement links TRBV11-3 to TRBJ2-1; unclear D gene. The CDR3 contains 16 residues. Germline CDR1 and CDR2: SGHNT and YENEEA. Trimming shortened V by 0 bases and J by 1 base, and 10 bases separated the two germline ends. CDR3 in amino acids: CASSLEVGESYNEQFF. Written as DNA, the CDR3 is TGTGCCAGCAGCTTAGAGGTAGGAGAGTCCTACAATGAGCAGTTCTTC.

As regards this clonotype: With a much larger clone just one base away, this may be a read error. As DNA, the CDR3 is TGCAGTGCTAGAATGGGTGGGAGGGACACAGATACGCAGTATTTT. Translating it yields CSARMGGRDTDTQYF. The rearrangement joins TRBV20-1 to TRBJ2-3; 7 bases are a match to TRBD2. V lost 2 bases and J lost 2; bases outside the gene matches: 7. The germline V gene has CDR1 DFQATT and CDR2 SNEGSKA (reference sequence). The CDR3 extends over 15 amino acids.

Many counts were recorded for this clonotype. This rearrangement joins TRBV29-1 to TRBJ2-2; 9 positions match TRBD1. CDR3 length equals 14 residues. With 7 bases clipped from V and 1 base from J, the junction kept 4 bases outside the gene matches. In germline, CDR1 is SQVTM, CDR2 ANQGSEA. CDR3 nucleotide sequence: TGCAGCGCCGGGACAGGGATGAACACCGGGGAGCTGTTTTTT. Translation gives CSAGTGMNTGELFF.

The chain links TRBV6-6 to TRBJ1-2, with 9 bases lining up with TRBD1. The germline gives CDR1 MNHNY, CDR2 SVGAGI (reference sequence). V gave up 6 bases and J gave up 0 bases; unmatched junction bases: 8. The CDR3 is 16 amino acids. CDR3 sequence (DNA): TGTGCCAGCAGATCCGGGACAGGGCGAGCTAACTATGGCTACACCTTC. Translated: CASRSGTGRANYGYTF.

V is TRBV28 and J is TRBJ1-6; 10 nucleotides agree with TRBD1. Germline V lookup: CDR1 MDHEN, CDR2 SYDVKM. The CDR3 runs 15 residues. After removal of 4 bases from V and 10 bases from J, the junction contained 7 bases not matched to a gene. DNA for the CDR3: TGTGCCAGCAGTTACCCGGGACAGGGGAACTCACCCCTCCACTTT. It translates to CASSYPGQGNSPLHF.

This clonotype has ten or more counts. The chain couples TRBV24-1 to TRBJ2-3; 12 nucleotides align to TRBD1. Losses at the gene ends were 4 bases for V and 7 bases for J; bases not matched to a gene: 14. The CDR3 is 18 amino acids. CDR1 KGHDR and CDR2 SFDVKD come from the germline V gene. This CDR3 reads CATSDPGQGATDAYTQYF. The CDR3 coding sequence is TGTGCCACCAGTGACCCGGGACAGGGGGCCACAGATGCGTATACGCAGTATTTT.

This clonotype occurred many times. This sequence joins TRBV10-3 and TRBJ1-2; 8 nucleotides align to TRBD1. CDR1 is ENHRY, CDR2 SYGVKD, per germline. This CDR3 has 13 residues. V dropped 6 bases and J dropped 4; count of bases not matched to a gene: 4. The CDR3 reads CAISPDRGYGYTF. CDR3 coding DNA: TGTGCCATCAGCCCCGACAGGGGCTATGGCTACACCTTC.

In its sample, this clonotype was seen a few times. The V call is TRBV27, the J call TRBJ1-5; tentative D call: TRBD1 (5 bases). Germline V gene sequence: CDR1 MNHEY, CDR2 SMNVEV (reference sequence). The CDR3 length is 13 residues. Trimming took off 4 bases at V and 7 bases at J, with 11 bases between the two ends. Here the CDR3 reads CASSSGPRQPQHF. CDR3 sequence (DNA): TGTGCCAGCAGTTCAGGGCCTAGGCAGCCCCAGCATTTT.

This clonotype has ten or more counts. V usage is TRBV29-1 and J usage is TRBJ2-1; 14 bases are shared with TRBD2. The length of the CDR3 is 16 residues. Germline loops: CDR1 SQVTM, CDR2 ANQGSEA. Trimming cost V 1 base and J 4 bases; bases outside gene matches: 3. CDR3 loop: CSVEGTSGRLYNEQFF. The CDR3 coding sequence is TGCAGCGTTGAAGGGACTAGCGGGAGGCTGTACAATGAGCAGTTCTTC.

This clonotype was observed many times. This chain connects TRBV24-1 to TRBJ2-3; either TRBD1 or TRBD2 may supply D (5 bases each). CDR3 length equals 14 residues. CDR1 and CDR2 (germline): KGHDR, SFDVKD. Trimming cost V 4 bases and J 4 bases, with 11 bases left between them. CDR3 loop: CATSDPGSADTQYF. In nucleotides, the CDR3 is TGTGCCACCAGTGACCCAGGGAGCGCAGATACGCAGTATTTT.

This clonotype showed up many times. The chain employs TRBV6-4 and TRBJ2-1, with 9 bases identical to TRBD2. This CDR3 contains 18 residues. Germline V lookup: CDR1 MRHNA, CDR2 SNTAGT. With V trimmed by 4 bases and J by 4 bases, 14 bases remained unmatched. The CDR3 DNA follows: TGTGCCAGCAGTGCCAAGCCTTCTAGCGGGACGGGTTACAATGAGCAGTTCTTC. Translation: CASSAKPSSGTGYNEQFF.

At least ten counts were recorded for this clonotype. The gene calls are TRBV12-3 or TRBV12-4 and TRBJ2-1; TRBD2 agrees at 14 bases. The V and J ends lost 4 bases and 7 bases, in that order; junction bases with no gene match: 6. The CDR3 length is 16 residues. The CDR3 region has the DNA TGTGCCAGCAGTTCCAGGACTAGCGGGAGGTCGAATGAGCAGTTCTTC. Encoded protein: CASSSRTSGRSNEQFF.

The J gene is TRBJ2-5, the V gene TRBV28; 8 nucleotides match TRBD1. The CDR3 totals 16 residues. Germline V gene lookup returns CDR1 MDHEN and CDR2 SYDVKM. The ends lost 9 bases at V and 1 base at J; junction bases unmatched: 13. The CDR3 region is CARTFKGQVTQETQYF. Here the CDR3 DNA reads TGTGCCAGGACATTTAAGGGACAGGTCACCCAAGAGACCCAGTACTTC.

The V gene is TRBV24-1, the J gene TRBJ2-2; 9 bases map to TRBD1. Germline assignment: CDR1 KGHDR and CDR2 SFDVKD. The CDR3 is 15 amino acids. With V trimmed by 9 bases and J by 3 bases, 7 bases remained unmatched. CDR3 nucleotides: TGTGCCACCTCTAGGACAGGGGCCGACACCGGGGAGCTGTTTTTT. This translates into CATSRTGADTGELFF.

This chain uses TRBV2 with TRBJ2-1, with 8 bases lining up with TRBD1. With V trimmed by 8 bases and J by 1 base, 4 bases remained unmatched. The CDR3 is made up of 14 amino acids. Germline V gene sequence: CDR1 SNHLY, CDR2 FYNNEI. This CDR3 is CASFRTGSYNEQFF. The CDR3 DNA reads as TGTGCCAGCTTCAGGACAGGGTCCTACAATGAGCAGTTCTTC.